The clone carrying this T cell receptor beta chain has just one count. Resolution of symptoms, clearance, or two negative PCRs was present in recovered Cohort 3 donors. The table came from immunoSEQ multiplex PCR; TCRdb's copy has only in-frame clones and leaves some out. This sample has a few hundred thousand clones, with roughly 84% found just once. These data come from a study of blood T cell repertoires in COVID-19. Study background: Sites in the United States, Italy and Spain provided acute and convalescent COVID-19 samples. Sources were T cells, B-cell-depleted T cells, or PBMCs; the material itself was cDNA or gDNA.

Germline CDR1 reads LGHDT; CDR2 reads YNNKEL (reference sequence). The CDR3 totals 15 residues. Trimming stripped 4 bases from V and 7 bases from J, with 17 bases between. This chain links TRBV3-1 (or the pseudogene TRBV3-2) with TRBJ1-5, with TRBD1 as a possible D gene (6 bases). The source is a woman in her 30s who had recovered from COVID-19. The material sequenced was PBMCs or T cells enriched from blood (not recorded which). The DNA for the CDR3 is TGTGCCAGCAGCCGGGATACAGGGAGGGGACAGCCCCAGCATTTT. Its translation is CASSRDTGRGQPQHF.